The rows below give T cell receptor beta chains drawn from one sample of a study of a mutant IDH1 vaccine in newly diagnosed glioma. Using immunoSEQ multiplex PCR, the repertoire was profiled, and TCRdb retains in-frame clones only, with some absent. The sample has around 40,000 clones, 80% to 90% seen once. The antigens these receptors bind are not known. The material sequenced was PBMCs, taken from a glioma patient whose treatment included an IDH1 peptide vaccine. These receptors came from a man aged 40-55 years with glioma. Both conserved end residues are part of each CDR3. D genes are given only for firm matches. The size of a clone is reported for some rows only, either as once, few or many, or as a class for expanded clones.

v_gene	j_gene	d_gene	abundance	CDR3aa	CDR3nt
TRBV14	TRBJ2-5	.	.	CASSPEPRETQYF	TGTGCCAGCAGCCCGGAACCTCGAGAGACCCAGTACTTC
TRBV7-9	TRBJ2-5	.	.	CASSGGVQETQYF	TGTGCCAGCAGCGGCGGGGTACAAGAGACCCAGTACTTC
TRBV20-1	TRBJ2-7	TRBD1	.	CSAWDSQEQYF	TGCAGTGCTTGGGACAGTCAAGAGCAGTACTTC
TRBV4-1	TRBJ2-7	TRBD1	once	CASSQVTTGASEQYF	TGCGCCAGCAGCCAAGTGACGACAGGGGCTTCCGAGCAGTACTTC
TRBV23-1	TRBJ2-7	TRBD2	.	CASSRPGGCKEPSYEQYF	TGCGCCAGCAGTCGCCCCGGGGGGTGCAAAGAACCCTCCTACGAGCAGTACTTC
TRBV16	TRBJ1-3	.	once	CASSQSWQGRNTIYF	TGTGCCAGCAGCCAATCGTGGCAGGGGAGAAACACCATATATTTT
TRBV5-6	TRBJ2-6	.	.	CASSLLTPLSSGANVLTF	TGTGCCAGCAGCTTGCTGACACCCTTGAGCTCTGGGGCCAACGTCCTGACTTTC
TRBV5-1	TRBJ1-3	.	.	CASSLDSGNTIYF	TGCGCCAGCAGCCTGGACTCTGGAAACACCATATATTTT
TRBV7-2	TRBJ1-1	.	.	CASSLVAAVEAFF	TGTGCCAGCAGCTTGGTGGCAGCTGTTGAAGCTTTCTTT
TRBV4-1	TRBJ2-7	TRBD2	.	CASSQEGLVQEQYF	TGCGCCAGCAGCCAAGAGGGACTAGTCCAAGAGCAGTACTTC
TRBV6-5	TRBJ1-2	TRBD1	.	CASSLGTDFYTF	TGTGCCAGCAGTTTGGGGACAGATTTCTACACCTTC
TRBV15	TRBJ2-7	TRBD2	.	CATRSGRAGEQYF	TGTGCCACCAGGAGCGGGAGGGCCGGCGAGCAGTACTTC
TRBV18	TRBJ1-1	.	.	CASSPLERAEAFF	TGTGCCAGCTCACCATTGGAAAGGGCTGAAGCTTTCTTT
TRBV7-9	TRBJ2-3	.	.	CASSSRAPDTQYF	TGTGCCAGCAGCTCCAGGGCCCCAGATACGCAGTATTTT
TRBV6-5	TRBJ1-4	.	.	CASSMGGADEKLFF	TGTGCCAGCAGCATGGGGGGGGCAGATGAAAAACTGTTTTTT
TRBV27	TRBJ2-5	.	.	CASSFNRVKTQYF	TGTGCCAGCAGTTTTAACAGGGTAAAGACCCAGTACTTC
TRBV7-2	TRBJ2-2	TRBD1	.	CASRDRLATGELFF	TGTGCCAGCCGGGACAGGCTAGCCACCGGGGAGCTGTTTTTT
TRBV18	TRBJ2-3	.	few	CASSSFPPGPDTQYF	TGTGCCAGCTCGTCCTTCCCGCCGGGCCCAGATACGCAGTATTTT
TRBV2	TRBJ2-5	.	.	CASRVETQYF	TGTGCCAGCAGGGTAGAGACCCAGTACTTC
TRBV7-2	TRBJ2-3	.	.	CASSSTPGAFTDTQYF	TGTGCCAGCAGCTCGACTCCAGGGGCCTTTACAGATACGCAGTATTTT
TRBV5-6	TRBJ2-7	TRBD1	.	CASSHRNRQGSYEQYF	TGTGCCAGCAGCCACCGAAACAGACAGGGAAGCTACGAGCAGTACTTC
TRBV7-2	TRBJ2-5	TRBD2	.	CASSILAGGPETQYF	TGTGCCAGCAGCATACTAGCGGGAGGCCCAGAGACCCAGTACTTC
TRBV7-2	TRBJ2-3	TRBD2	.	CASSLGAGVRTDTQYF	TGTGCCAGCAGCTTAGGAGCGGGAGTTAGAACAGATACGCAGTATTTT
TRBV5-6	TRBJ2-4	.	.	CASSRSDIQYF	TGTGCCAGCAGCCGGAGTGACATTCAGTACTTC
TRBV15	TRBJ1-3	TRBD1	.	CATSRVTGGGNTIYF	TGTGCCACCAGCAGAGTGACAGGGGGAGGAAACACCATATATTTT
TRBV6-1	TRBJ2-2	.	.	CASSLTLTGELFF	TGTGCCAGCAGTTTGACGTTGACCGGGGAGCTGTTTTTT
TRBV9	TRBJ2-1	TRBD2	.	CASSVGLLMGEGRNEQFF	TGTGCCAGCAGCGTAGGCCTCCTAATGGGGGAGGGCCGCAATGAGCAGTTCTTC
TRBV29-1	TRBJ1-2	.	few	CSVESRDRTYGYTF	TGCAGCGTTGAATCCCGAGACAGAACCTATGGCTACACCTTC
TRBV7-9	TRBJ1-3	.	.	CASSLGGGLSGNTIYF	TGTGCCAGCAGCTTAGGAGGGGGGCTCTCTGGAAACACCATATATTTT
TRBV4-2	TRBJ2-1	.	.	CASSRDRAGVNEQFF	TGTGCCAGCAGCCGCGACAGGGCGGGAGTGAATGAGCAGTTCTTC
TRBV5-5	TRBJ1-2	.	.	CASSFDINYGYTF	TGTGCCAGCAGCTTTGACATTAACTATGGCTACACCTTC
TRBV5-1	TRBJ2-7	.	.	CASSLVGGNYEQYF	TGCGCCAGCAGCTTGGTTGGGGGGAACTACGAGCAGTACTTC
TRBV6-5	TRBJ1-5	.	few	CASSWDNNQPQHF	TGTGCCAGCAGTTGGGACAACAATCAGCCCCAGCATTTT
TRBV10-3	TRBJ2-3	.	.	CAISETLFGRQGHGTDTQYF	TGTGCCATCAGTGAGACCCTCTTTGGACGTCAGGGCCATGGGACAGATACGCAGTATTTT
TRBV7-6	TRBJ2-7	.	.	CASSLGVGGNEQYF	TGTGCCAGCAGCTTAGGTGTTGGAGGTAACGAGCAGTACTTC
TRBV6-5	TRBJ1-1	.	.	CASSYSPTWAGTEAFF	TGTGCCAGCAGTTACTCTCCAACGTGGGCGGGCACTGAAGCTTTCTTT
TRBV7-2	TRBJ2-3	.	.	CASSLRDGVGGSGTQYF	TGTGCCAGCAGCTTAAGGGATGGAGTAGGGGGGTCGGGTACGCAGTATTTT
TRBV6-5	TRBJ2-2	TRBD2	.	CASSSLAGAGTGELFF	TGTGCCAGCAGTTCCCTAGCGGGAGCGGGCACCGGGGAGCTGTTTTTT
TRBV11-2	TRBJ2-1	TRBD2	.	CASSLELAAHEQFF	TGTGCCAGCAGCTTAGAACTAGCGGCTCATGAGCAGTTCTTC
TRBV5-6	TRBJ1-3	.	.	CASSLFGVGNTIYF	TGTGCCAGCAGCTTGTTTGGGGTGGGAAACACCATATATTTT
TRBV10-3	TRBJ1-2	.	.	CAISESSGGLVYGYTF	TGTGCCATCAGTGAGTCTTCGGGGGGGCTGGTCTATGGCTACACCTTC
TRBV15	TRBJ1-2	.	few	CATSGWAGGYTF	TGTGCCACCAGCGGATGGGCGGGTGGCTACACCTTC
TRBV7-9	TRBJ2-5	TRBD2	.	CASSSRLAGGQETQYF	TGTGCCAGCAGCTCCCGACTAGCGGGAGGGCAAGAGACCCAGTACTTC
TRBV9	TRBJ2-5	.	.	CASSVVGGRGETQYF	TGTGCCAGCAGCGTAGTAGGAGGCCGGGGAGAGACCCAGTACTTC
TRBV20-1	TRBJ1-1	.	.	CSARAVSWAFF	TGCAGTGCTAGAGCAGTCAGCTGGGCTTTCTTT
TRBV29-1	TRBJ2-1	TRBD2	.	CSVEGGERDYYNEQFF	TGCAGCGTTGAGGGGGGGGAGCGGGACTACTACAATGAGCAGTTCTTC
TRBV7-8	TRBJ2-7	.	.	CASSSRDGYLYEQYF	TGTGCCAGCAGCTCCCGGGACGGCTACCTCTACGAGCAGTACTTC
TRBV5-1	TRBJ1-1	.	.	CASSTRLNTEAFF	TGCGCCAGCAGCACGAGGCTGAACACTGAAGCTTTCTTT
TRBV7-2	TRBJ2-3	TRBD2	.	CASSPRGGLELDTQYF	TGTGCCAGCAGCCCACGGGGTGGACTAGAATTGGATACGCAGTATTTT
TRBV21-1	TRBJ1-3	.	.	CASSKKGREGSGNTIYF	TGTGCCAGCAGCAAAAAGGGCAGGGAGGGCTCTGGAAACACCATATATTTT
TRBV4-3	TRBJ2-1	.	once	CASSQDGRAGQNNEQFF	TGCGCCAGCAGCCAAGATGGGCGGGCGGGTCAGAACAATGAGCAGTTCTTC
TRBV7-2	TRBJ2-2	TRBD2	.	CASVAGVRTGELFF	TGTGCAAGCGTCGCGGGAGTTCGCACCGGGGAGCTGTTTTTT
TRBV9	TRBJ2-3	.	.	CASSVVWGIGTDTQYF	TGTGCCAGCAGCGTAGTGTGGGGGATTGGGACAGATACGCAGTATTTT
TRBV4-3	TRBJ1-2	TRBD1	.	CASSPRTGAFYGYTF	TGCGCCAGCAGCCCCCGGACAGGGGCTTTTTATGGCTACACCTTC